The 17 T cell receptor beta chains in this list originate from one sample, sequenced in a study of post-analysis software for immune sequencing data. No antigen is known for these receptors. Study observations and caveats: Patients used about five TRBV segments, including TRBV5-6, TRBV5-1 and TRBV20-1, more often than controls.

The TCR beta cDNA libraries carried unique molecular identifiers. TCRdb redid the calling of the PCR reads with MiXCR, one entry per CDR3 protein. The profile shows about 810,000 distinct CDR3 sequences, roughly 50% of them singletons. Input material: blood. These receptors were collected from a girl aged 10 to 17 with multiple sclerosis.

As to this clonotype: The junction differs from germline at one of its ends, possibly a read error. The V call is TRBV29-1, the J call TRBJ2-6, with D perhaps assigned TRBD1 or TRBD2 (6 bases each). The CDR3 spans 15 residues. Germline V gives CDR1 SQVTM, CDR2 ANQGSEA. The CDR3 reads CSAIGGGSGANVRTF. The CDR3 nucleotides read TGCAGCGCCATCGGGGGCGGCTCTGGGGCCAACGTCCGGACTTTC. The variable domain in full, with the rest retrieved from reference TRBV29-1 and TRBJ2-6, is SAVISQKPSRDICQRGTSLTIQCQVDSQVTMMFWYRQQPGQSLTLIATANQGSEATYESGFVIDKFPISRPNLTFSTLTVSNMSPEDSSIYLCSAIGGGSGANVRTFGAGSRLTVL.

The genes are TRBV7-8 and TRBJ2-5; D is perhaps TRBD1 (6 bases). CDR3 size: 14 residues. The V gene lost 3 bases and the J gene lost 13 bases, with 21 bases spanning the gap. Per the germline V gene, CDR1 is SGHVS and CDR2 is FQNEAQ. The CDR3 loop reads CASSLGAGANERYF. As DNA, the CDR3 is TGTGCCAGCAGCTTGGGGGCAGGGGCGAACGAGCGGTACTTC.

V is TRBV7-9 and J is TRBJ2-3; TRBD2 matches at 9 bases. Germline V CDR1 and CDR2: SEHNR, FQNEAQ (reference sequence). The V and J ends lost 5 bases and 4 bases, in that order; junction bases with no gene match: 7. The CDR3 has 15 residues. In nucleotides, the CDR3 is TGTGCCAGCAGCCGCGGGGGGGGGCGCCCAGATACGCAGTATTTT. This gives the protein CASSRGGGRPDTQYF.

This chain connects TRBV20-1 to TRBJ2-7, with TRBD2 matching over 11 bases. Germline values: CDR1 DFQATT, CDR2 SNEGSKA (reference sequence). Germline trimming cut 5 bases from V and 1 base from J; bases unmatched to any gene: 4. This CDR3 contains 14 residues. CDR3 loop: CSAETSGVSYEQYF. As DNA, the CDR3 is TGCAGTGCTGAGACTAGCGGGGTTTCCTACGAGCAGTACTTC.

This clonotype turned up a few times. The chain is built from TRBV20-1 and TRBJ2-7; TRBD2 matches 11 bases. The V gene's germline CDR1 is DFQATT and CDR2 SNEGSKA (reference sequence). V trimming: 1 base; J trimming: 0 bases; junction bases outside the gene matches: 5. The CDR3 totals 16 residues. The CDR3 nucleotides are TGCAGTGCTAGAGCGAGACTAGCGGGGAGCTCCTACGAGCAGTACTTC. Its translation is CSARARLAGSSYEQYF.

The J gene is TRBJ2-5, the V gene TRBV9, with D maybe TRBD1 (5 bases). The DNA end favors TRBJ2-7, so the J call may be wrong. The CDR3 sequence is 14 residues long. Germline V lookup: CDR1 SGDLS, CDR2 YYNGEE. The CDR3 loop reads CASSVGHGLVEQYF. CDR3 nucleotides: TGTGCCAGCAGCGTCGGACACGGGTTAGTCGAGCAGTACTTC.

The rearrangement joins TRBV7-3 to TRBJ2-1; 7 nucleotides agree with TRBD1. This CDR3 has 16 residues. Germline-derived CDR1 and CDR2 are SGHTA and FQGTGA. V lost 1 base and J lost 10; bases outside the gene matches: 13. The CDR3 bases are TGTGCCAGCAGCTTAAAGAGGCAGGGGGTGGGGGTAGAGCAGTTCTTC. Its translation: CASSLKRQGVGVEQFF. Full variable domain (missing parts from reference TRBV7-3 and TRBJ2-1): GAGVSQTPSNKVTEKGKYVELRCDPISGHTALYWYRQSLGQGPEFLIYFQGTGAADDSGLPNDRFFAVRPEGSVSTLKIQRTERGDSAVYLCASSLKRQGVGVEQFFGPGTRLTVL.

This chain joins TRBV20-1 and TRBJ2-7; maybe TRBD2 (6 bases). The CDR3 spans 14 residues. The V end was cut by 3 bases, the J end by 5 bases, with 17 bases between. The germline CDR1 and CDR2 sequences are DFQATT and SNEGSKA (reference sequence). CDR3 sequence reads: CSARGTPRGNEQYF. CDR3 bases: TGCAGTGCTAGGGGGACTCCCCGGGGGAACGAGCAGTACTTC.

This sequence joins TRBV20-1 and TRBJ2-4, with D tentatively TRBD2 (5 bases). The CDR3 extends over 15 amino acids. Germline-derived CDR1 and CDR2 are DFQATT and SNEGSKA (reference sequence). V was clipped by 3 bases and J by 0 bases, with 12 bases between them. In nucleotides, the CDR3 is TGCAGTGCTAGTCAGCGGATTATAGCCAAAAACATTCAGTACTTC. Translated: CSASQRIIAKNIQYF.

This clonotype was observed a few times. The genes are TRBV9 and TRBJ2-7; no reliable D call. The CDR3 spans 14 residues. Germline values: CDR1 SGDLS, CDR2 YYNGEE. Trimming stripped 4 bases from V and 6 bases from J, with 17 bases between. CDR3 protein: CASSPRPIEIEQYF. CDR3 DNA sequence: TGTGCCAGCAGCCCTCGCCCCATAGAGATCGAGCAGTACTTC.

This chain joins TRBV10-3 and TRBJ2-1, with TRBD2 matching over 15 bases. The germline CDR1 and CDR2 sequences are ENHRY and SYGVKD. With V trimmed by 11 bases and J by 4 bases, 6 bases remained unmatched. This CDR3 has 15 residues. CDR3 in amino acids: CAAGLAGGLYNEQFF. The CDR3 DNA reads TGTGCCGCGGGACTAGCGGGAGGATTATACAATGAGCAGTTCTTC.

The rearrangement joins TRBV7-6 to TRBJ2-7; 7 bases agree with TRBD2. J was trimmed by 0 bases and V by 4 bases; bases with no gene match: 9. The length of the CDR3 is 16 residues. Per the germline V gene, CDR1 is SGHVS and CDR2 is FNYEAQ. For the CDR3, the DNA is TGTGCCAGCAGCTCCCAGGGAGCGGGATCCTCCTACGAGCAGTACTTC. It specifies CASSSQGAGSSYEQYF.

The CDR3 coding sequence is TGTGCCAGCAGCGTAGGGGGGGCGGAGGAGACCCAGTACTTC. Amino acids: CASSVGGAEETQYF. The V call is TRBV9, the J call TRBJ2-5; perhaps D is TRBD1 or TRBD2 (6 bases each). From germline, CDR1 is SGDLS and CDR2 YYNGEE. Trimming removed 0 bases at V and 5 bases at J, with 11 bases between. This CDR3 region has 14 residues.

This rearrangement joins TRBV15 to TRBJ2-1; 11 nucleotides match TRBD2. V lost 1 base and J lost 6; bases outside the gene matches: 5. The CDR3 contains 16 residues. Looked up from germline, CDR1 is LNHNV and CDR2 is YYDKDF (reference sequence). The CDR3, as DNA: TGTGCCACCAGCAGAGGGGCTAGCGGGGGGATCAATGAGCAGTTCTTC. Amino acids: CATSRGASGGINEQFF. Supplemented by reference TRBV15 and TRBJ2-1, the full variable domain reads DAMVIQNPRYQVTQFGKPVTLSCSQTLNHNVMYWYQQKSSQAPKLLFHYYDKDFNNEADTPDNFQSRRPNTSFCFLDIRSPGLGDTAMYLCATSRGASGGINEQFFGPGTRLTVL.

This chain joins TRBV4-2 and TRBJ2-3; 8 nucleotides align to TRBD2. From germline, CDR1 is LGHNA and CDR2 YNFKEQ. The V and J ends lost 2 bases and 0 bases, in that order; junction bases with no gene match: 13. CDR3 size: 19 residues. CDR3 DNA sequence: TGTGCCAGCAGCCAATTAACCCCCGGGGGGGCTTCTAGCACAGATACGCAGTATTTT. Translated: CASSQLTPGGASSTDTQYF.

The chain is built from TRBV21-1 and TRBJ2-7; the table gives TRBD1 as D, unverified against the DNA. TRBV21-1 is a pseudogene segment. This CDR3 comprises 16 residues. The CDR3 spells CAGPGGDSLRTYEQYF. CDR3 in DNA: TGTGCCGGACCAGGGGGCGATTCCCTCAGAACCTACGAGCAGTACTTC.

J is TRBJ2-5 and V is TRBV15; 9 bases line up with TRBD2. Germline trimming cut 1 base from V and 1 base from J; bases unmatched to any gene: 7. Germline V gene sequence: CDR1 LNHNV, CDR2 YYDKDF (reference sequence). This CDR3 is 17 amino acids long. The CDR3 spells CATSRVGLAGFQETQYF. CDR3 nucleotides: TGTGCCACCAGCAGAGTAGGCCTAGCGGGATTCCAAGAGACCCAGTACTTC.